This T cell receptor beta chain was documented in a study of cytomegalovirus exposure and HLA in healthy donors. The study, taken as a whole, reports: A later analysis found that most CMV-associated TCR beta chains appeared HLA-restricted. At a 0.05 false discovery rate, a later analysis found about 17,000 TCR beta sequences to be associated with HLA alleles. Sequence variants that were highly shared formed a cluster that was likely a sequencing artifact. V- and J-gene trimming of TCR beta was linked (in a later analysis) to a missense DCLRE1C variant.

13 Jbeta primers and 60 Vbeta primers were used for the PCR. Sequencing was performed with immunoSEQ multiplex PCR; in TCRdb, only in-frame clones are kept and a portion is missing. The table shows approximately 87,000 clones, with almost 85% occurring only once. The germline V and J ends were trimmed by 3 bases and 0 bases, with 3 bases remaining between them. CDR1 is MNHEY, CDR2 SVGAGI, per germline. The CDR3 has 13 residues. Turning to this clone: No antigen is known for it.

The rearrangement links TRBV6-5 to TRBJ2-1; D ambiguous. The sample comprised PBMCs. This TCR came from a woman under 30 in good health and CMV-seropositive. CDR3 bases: TGTGCCAGCAGTTATCTCTCCTACAATGAGCAGTTCTTC. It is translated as CASSYLSYNEQFF.